This TCR beta chain was sequenced in a study of T-cell reconstitution after alpha-beta-depleted transplantation in children. V gave up 6 bases and J gave up 0 bases, with 4 bases separating them. Germline lookup yields CDR1 MNHEY and CDR2 SVGEGT. The CDR3 has 12 residues. This sample's TCRbeta library carried unique molecular identifier barcodes. TCRdb used MiXCR to reprocess the PCR reads, holding one entry per CDR3 protein. This table holds about 480,000 distinct CDR3 sequences, around 13% found once. Sequencing used PBMCs from the stem cell graft donor, obtained from the stem cell graft. This receptor was obtained from a human donor who donated a stem cell graft to a child with combined immunodeficiency. The chain employs TRBV6-2 or TRBV6-3 and TRBJ2-3; the D is unclear. CDR3 amino acids: CASRGSTDTQYF. CDR3 sequence (DNA): TGTGCCAGCAGAGGGAGCACAGATACGCAGTATTTT.